The clone carrying this T cell receptor (beta chain) has at least ten counts. As yet, its antigen is unknown. This specimen belongs to a study of breast tumors, draining lymph nodes, adjacent tissues. Germline CDR1 is SGHVS and CDR2 is FNYEAQ. The V gene end was trimmed by 2 bases and the J gene end by 4 bases; junction bases not matched to a gene: 5. The length of the CDR3 is 15 residues. TCRdb passed the multiplex PCR reads through MiXCR, listing each CDR3 protein once. This table holds 150,000 to 200,000 distinct CDR3 sequences, 30% to 35% found once. Study-wide results and limits: Tumor T cell lymph node origin was a supported hypothesis, not proven. The data were judged consistent with most tumor T cells coming from lymph node and expanding in tumor. Luminal-like breast cancer showed significantly greater tumor-nontumor repertoire similarity than basal-like breast cancer did.

Axillary draining lymph nodes of breast cancer patients supplied the node samples. The receptor was derived from a female donor with breast cancer. Some clones in this sample may be carry-over from other donors' samples. The chain joins TRBV7-6 to TRBJ2-5, with 9 bases that match TRBD2. The sequencing input was axillary lymph node tissue. The DNA of the CDR3 is TGTGCCAGCAGCTTAATGGCGGGGGGGCTAGAGACCCAGTACTTC. Residues: CASSLMAGGLETQYF.